The source of this T cell receptor beta chain is a study of blood T cells in healthy people across ages. Notes on the study in general: Older age coincided with a roughly linear decline in TCR beta diversity per million T cells.

The CDR3 is 16 amino acids. In germline, CDR1 is MGHRA, CDR2 YSYEKL. V shed 0 bases and J shed 6 bases, with 14 bases lying between them. With a J-beta primer mix and a sample-barcoded 5' primer, a second PCR ran about 7 to 11 cycles. MiXCR was run by TCRdb on the 5' RACE reads, yielding one entry per CDR3 protein. Counted here are roughly 1,500,000 distinct CDR3 sequences, approximately 38% occurring once; the ten biggest clones make up 7.9%. Worth noting for this clonotype: The antigen remains unidentified.

The chain recombines TRBV4-1 with TRBJ1-4; D is unresolved. This clonotype was sampled from a woman younger than 35 in good health. Sequences were obtained from blood. CDR3 loop: CASSQDKVVSYEKLFF. The CDR3 DNA reads TGCGCCAGCAGCCAAGATAAGGTGGTATCGTATGAAAAACTGTTTTTT.